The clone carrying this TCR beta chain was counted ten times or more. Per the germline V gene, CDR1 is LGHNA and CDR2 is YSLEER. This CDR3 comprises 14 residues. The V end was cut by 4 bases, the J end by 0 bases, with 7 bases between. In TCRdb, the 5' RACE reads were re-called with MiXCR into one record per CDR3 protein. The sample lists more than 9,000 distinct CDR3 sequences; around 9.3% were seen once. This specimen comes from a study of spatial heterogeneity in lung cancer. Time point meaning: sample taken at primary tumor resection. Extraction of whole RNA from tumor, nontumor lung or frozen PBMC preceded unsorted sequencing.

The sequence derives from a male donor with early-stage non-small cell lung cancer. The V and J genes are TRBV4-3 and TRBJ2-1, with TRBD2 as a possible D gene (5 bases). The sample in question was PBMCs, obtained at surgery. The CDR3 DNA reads TGCGCCAGCAGCCCGGGGAGCTCCTACAATGAGCAGTTCTTC. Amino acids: CASSPGSSYNEQFF.